Presented here are 21 T cell receptor beta chains from one specimen sequenced in a study of blood T cell repertoires in COVID-19. The table came from immunoSEQ multiplex PCR; TCRdb's copy has only in-frame clones and leaves some out. The sample has about 230,000 clones, roughly 76% seen once. Sequencing was done on a sample of peripheral blood. Every receptor here comes from an elderly woman with COVID-19, enrolled during active disease.

The chain is built from TRBV19 and TRBJ1-6; 7 bases are shared with TRBD1. Germline CDR1 is LNHDA and CDR2 is SQIVND (reference sequence). The V segment lost 3 bases and the J segment 7 bases; nucleotides outside the gene matches: 6. The CDR3 sequence is 15 residues long. CDR3 loop: CASSIGDSKNSPLHF. The DNA for the CDR3 is TGTGCCAGTAGTATCGGGGACAGTAAAAATTCACCCCTCCACTTT.

V gene TRBV5-1 combines with J gene TRBJ2-6, with a tentative D call TRBD2 (5 bases). CDR3 length: 18 amino acids. Germline V gene sequence: CDR1 SGHRS, CDR2 YFSETQ. V was pared by 0 bases and J by 0 bases, with 13 bases between. This CDR3 is CASSLEVVAGSGANVLTF. The CDR3 DNA sequence: TGCGCCAGCAGCTTGGAGGTCGTCGCGGGCTCTGGGGCCAACGTCCTGACTTTC.

This clone was counted a few times. This chain joins TRBV14 and TRBJ2-5; D unresolved. The V gene lost 4 bases and the J gene lost 7 bases, with 7 bases spanning the gap. This CDR3 comprises 11 residues. Germline loops: CDR1 SGHDN, CDR2 FVKESK. The CDR3, as DNA: TGTGCCAGCAGCCCCGGAGTGACCCAGTACTTC. It encodes CASSPGVTQYF.

The chain uses TRBV5-1 and TRBJ2-1; D may be TRBD2 (6 bases). Trimming shortened V by 4 bases and J by 2 bases, and 13 bases separated the two germline ends. The germline CDR1 and CDR2 sequences are SGHRS and YFSETQ. The CDR3 has 15 residues. The DNA of the CDR3 is TGCGCCAGCAGCCTACAGACTAGTCCCTACAATGAGCAGTTCTTC. Residues: CASSLQTSPYNEQFF.

The chain has TRBV18 and TRBJ1-5; D remains ambiguous. The germline CDR1 and CDR2 sequences are KGHSH and LQKENI. With 3 bases removed from V and 0 bases from J, the gap between germline ends came to 12 bases. The CDR3 covers 16 residues. CDR3 coding DNA: TGTGCCAGCTCACCCGCCTCGGGATTTAGCAATCAGCCCCAGCATTTT. It translates to CASSPASGFSNQPQHF.

The rearrangement joins TRBV7-2 to TRBJ2-7, with D unclear. The germline V gene has CDR1 SGHTA and CDR2 FQGNSA. V gave up 0 bases and J gave up 0 bases, with 3 bases separating them. The CDR3 is made up of 13 amino acids. The chain's CDR3 is CASSLANSYEQYF. The CDR3 region has the DNA TGTGCCAGCAGCTTAGCTAACTCCTACGAGCAGTACTTC.

V gene TRBV7-6 combines with J gene TRBJ2-7, with 7 bases aligning to TRBD1. The CDR3 length is 15 residues. Unmatched junction bases numbered 11, after V lost 5 bases and J lost 4 bases. Germline loops: CDR1 SGHVS, CDR2 FNYEAQ. The CDR3 region has the DNA TGTGCCAGCAGCGCAAGCTCGACAGGGCGGTACGAGCAGTACTTC. Translated: CASSASSTGRYEQYF.

The V call is TRBV5-8, the J call TRBJ2-7; 7 bases are shared with TRBD1. The CDR3 contains 15 residues. V shed 4 bases and J 6 bases; nucleotides not matched to a gene: 13. CDR1 and CDR2 (germline): SGHTS, YDEGEE. The CDR3 DNA follows: TGTGCCAGCAGCAAGGGACAGCCACGGTTGTCCGAGCAGTACTTC. Protein sequence: CASSKGQPRLSEQYF. Supplemented by reference TRBV5-8 and TRBJ2-7, the full variable domain reads EAGVTQSPTHLIKTRGQQATLRCSPISGHTSVYWYQQALGLGLQFLLWYDEGEERNRGNFPPRFSGRQFPNYSSELNVNALELEDSALYLCASSKGQPRLSEQYFGPGTRLTVT.

V and J are TRBV11-2 and TRBJ2-6; D ambiguous. The V gene's germline CDR1 is SGHAT and CDR2 FQNNGV. The CDR3 runs to 18 residues. V was trimmed by 0 bases and J by 4 bases, leaving 16 bases between them. CDR3 DNA sequence: TGTGCCAGCAGCTTAGATACGAGACTTCGTTCAGGGGCCAACGTCCTGACTTTC. This translates into CASSLDTRLRSGANVLTF.

The chain has TRBV19 and TRBJ2-5; 13 bases agree with TRBD2. Germline trimming cut 6 bases from V and 5 bases from J; bases unmatched to any gene: 15. CDR3 length: 18 residues. CDR1 is LNHDA and CDR2 is SQIVND in the germline V gene (reference sequence). For the CDR3, the DNA is TGTGCCAGTAGCCTCGGGGGACTAGCGGGAAGCTTTGGGGAGACCCAGTACTTC. Its translation is CASSLGGLAGSFGETQYF.

This clone was observed a few times. The chain recombines TRBV19 with TRBJ1-1, with TRBD1 as a possible D gene (5 bases). V was pared by 7 bases and J by 3 bases, with 9 bases between. The germline V gene encodes CDR1 LNHDA and CDR2 SQIVND (reference sequence). The CDR3 runs to 12 residues. The DNA of the CDR3 is TGTGCCAGTACAGGGCAATACACTGAAGCTTTCTTT. This sequence encodes CASTGQYTEAFF.

The chain joins TRBV14 to TRBJ1-5, with D unclear. V was cut by 4 bases and J by 5 bases, with 9 bases left in between. Germline CDR1 reads SGHDN; CDR2 reads FVKESK. The CDR3 runs 13 residues. The CDR3, as DNA: TGTGCCAGCAGCCCGTTACGGTATCAGCCCCAGCATTTT. Amino acids: CASSPLRYQPQHF.

This clone was observed a handful of times. CDR3 nucleotide sequence: TGTGCCACCAGCAGAGAGTTGGGCAGACCCAATCAGCCCCAGCATTTT. Translated: CATSRELGRPNQPQHF. The chain carries TRBV15 and TRBJ1-5; the D is unclear. The CDR3 has 16 amino acids. CDR1 and CDR2 from the germline V gene are LNHNV and YYDKDF (reference sequence). Trimming shortened V by 0 bases and J by 3 bases, and 12 bases separated the two germline ends.

The chain uses TRBV11-1 and TRBJ2-5; possible D gene TRBD2, 5 bases. The germline V gene encodes CDR1 SGHAT and CDR2 FQDESV (reference sequence). The CDR3 is 13 residues long. V was clipped by 6 bases and J by 6 bases, with 14 bases between them. In DNA, the CDR3 is TGTGCCAGCAGGGAGGAGGCCTCGAAGACCCAGTACTTC. It is translated as CASREEASKTQYF. The full variable domain, rest sourced from reference TRBV11-1 and TRBJ2-5, is EAEVAQSPRYKITEKSQAVAFWCDPISGHATLYWYRQILGQGPELLVQFQDESVVDDSQLPKDRFSAERLKGVDSTLKIQPAELGDSAMYLCASREEASKTQYFGPGTRLLVL.

The chain links TRBV5-1 to TRBJ1-1; 7 bases line up with TRBD1. V shed 5 bases, J shed 7 bases, and the junction held 8 bases outside the gene matches. Germline assignment: CDR1 SGHRS and CDR2 YFSETQ. This CDR3 is 13 amino acids long. CDR3 bases: TGCGCCAGCAGACCCGACAGGGTAGGTGAAGCTTTCTTT. Its protein product is CASRPDRVGEAFF.

The chain employs TRBV7-6 and TRBJ2-1; 9 bases are a match to TRBD2. The CDR3 is made up of 15 amino acids. Germline loops: CDR1 SGHVS, CDR2 FNYEAQ. V lost 3 bases and J lost 4; bases outside the gene matches: 4. The CDR3: CASSFIAGVYNEQFF. CDR3 nucleotides: TGTGCCAGCAGCTTCATAGCGGGAGTGTACAATGAGCAGTTCTTC.

The rearrangement joins TRBV7-9 to TRBJ2-5, with 8 bases identical to TRBD2. This CDR3 has 15 amino acids. Trimming at V came to 7 bases and at J to 2 bases, leaving 9 bases not matched to a gene. Germline CDR1 is SEHNR and CDR2 is FQNEAQ (reference sequence). The CDR3 sequence is CASKRGASGQETQYF. The CDR3 DNA sequence: TGTGCCAGCAAAAGAGGGGCTAGCGGGCAAGAGACCCAGTACTTC.

The rearrangement uses TRBV7-2 and TRBJ2-4; TRBD2 matches 10 bases. The CDR3 extends over 15 amino acids. V shed 6 bases and J 5 bases; nucleotides not matched to a gene: 7. Germline-derived CDR1 and CDR2 are SGHTA and FQGNSA. In nucleotides, the CDR3 is TGTGCCAGCAGACCGACCGGGACTAGCGAAAACATTCAGTACTTC. It translates to CASRPTGTSENIQYF.

V and J are TRBV6-2 or TRBV6-3 and TRBJ1-1, with TRBD1 identical over 7 bases. The CDR3 totals 14 residues. The germline gives CDR1 MNHEY, CDR2 SVGEGT. Germline trimming cut 5 bases from V and 2 bases from J; bases unmatched to any gene: 5. CDR3 in DNA: TGTGCCAGCAGTCTGGGGACAGCCAACACTGAAGCTTTCTTT. Its translation is CASSLGTANTEAFF.

The chain carries TRBV29-1 and TRBJ1-2; a possible D gene is TRBD1 (5 bases). The CDR3 contains 12 residues. V lost 4 bases to trimming and J lost 7 bases, with 13 bases between them. CDR1 is SQVTM, CDR2 ANQGSEA, per germline. In nucleotides, the CDR3 is TGCAGCGTTGTAGGGGCCCAAGCTGGCTACACCTTC. Translation gives CSVVGAQAGYTF.

V usage is TRBV30 and J usage is TRBJ1-2, with D unresolved. CDR1 and CDR2 (germline): GTSNPN, SVGIG (reference sequence). The CDR3 extends over 14 amino acids. Trimming shortened V by 1 base and J by 3 bases, and 12 bases separated the two germline ends. CDR3 residues: CAWSGGLRDYGYTF. In nucleotides, the CDR3 is TGTGCCTGGAGTGGAGGCCTGCGGGACTATGGCTACACCTTC.